Each of the 23 T cell receptor beta chains below was sequenced from the same sample in a study of CD8 T cells in ankylosing spondylitis. One entry per CDR3 protein results from TCRdb running MiXCR on the 5' RACE reads. The table has 200,000 to 250,000 distinct CDR3 sequences, 30% to 40% seen once; the top ten hold around 4%. Sequenced: blood, either unsorted or a sorted T cell fraction (not recorded which). The receptors come from a male donor with ankylosing spondylitis or in good health (not recorded which).

V gene TRBV7-6 combines with J gene TRBJ1-3, with a weak D call TRBD1 (5 bases). The germline gives CDR1 SGHVS, CDR2 FNYEAQ. The length of the CDR3 is 13 residues. Trimming left V 2 bases short and J 6 bases short, with 8 bases between. The CDR3 here is CASSLIQANTIYF. CDR3 DNA sequence: TGTGCCAGCAGCTTAATACAGGCAAACACCATATATTTT.

The chain uses TRBV7-2 and TRBJ2-3; no clear D. V lost 4 bases to trimming and J lost 2 bases, with 10 bases between them. The CDR3 sequence is 14 residues long. Germline loops: CDR1 SGHTA, CDR2 FQGNSA. The DNA for the CDR3 is TGTGCCAGCAGCTCCGAGGTAGTCACAGATACGCAGTATTTT. Amino acids: CASSSEVVTDTQYF.

V and J are TRBV30 and TRBJ2-7, with a possible D match to TRBD1 (5 bases). Germline CDR1 GTSNPN, CDR2 SVGIG (reference sequence). The CDR3 contains 12 residues. Trimming cost V 7 bases and J 0 bases, with 10 bases left between them. The CDR3 region is CALQESSYEQYF. DNA for the CDR3: TGTGCCTTACAGGAGAGCTCCTACGAGCAGTACTTC.

In this sample, this clonotype turned up a few times. The rearrangement links TRBV12-3 or TRBV12-4 to TRBJ2-3; D is unclear. This CDR3 contains 13 residues. V lost 6 bases and J 0 bases, leaving 7 bases between the germline ends. This CDR3 is CASRISSTDTQYF. The CDR3, as DNA: TGTGCCAGCAGAATATCTAGCACAGATACGCAGTATTTT.

The genes are TRBV10-3 and TRBJ2-7, with 7 bases fitting TRBD2. This CDR3 is 17 amino acids long. CDR1 is ENHRY and CDR2 is SYGVKD in the germline V gene. V trimming: 3 bases; J trimming: 6 bases; junction bases outside the gene matches: 17. The CDR3 spells CAISDPVMGGIKGEQYF. In DNA, the CDR3 is TGTGCCATCAGTGACCCCGTTATGGGGGGGATTAAGGGCGAGCAGTACTTC.

J is TRBJ2-1 and V is TRBV12-3 or TRBV12-4; the D is unclear. The V end lost 0 bases, the J end lost 4 bases, and 7 bases lay between the germline ends. This CDR3 has 14 residues. Here the CDR3 DNA reads TGTGCCAGCAGTTTAGCGTTCCCTTACAATGAGCAGTTCTTC. It codes for CASSLAFPYNEQFF.

This rearrangement joins TRBV5-1 to TRBJ2-7, with 9 bases identical to TRBD1. Trimming at V came to 4 bases and at J to 2 bases, leaving 4 bases not matched to a gene. The CDR3 is made up of 14 amino acids. Germline lookup yields CDR1 SGHRS and CDR2 YFSETQ. The CDR3: CASSGDRVTYEQYF. DNA for the CDR3: TGCGCCAGCAGCGGGGACAGGGTCACCTACGAGCAGTACTTC. The variable domain in full, with the rest retrieved from reference TRBV5-1 and TRBJ2-7, is KAGVTQTPRYLIKTRGQQVTLSCSPISGHRSVSWYQQTPGQGLQFLFEYFSETQRNKGNFPGRFSGRQFSNSRSEMNVSTLELGDSALYLCASSGDRVTYEQYFGPGTRLTVT.

The table lists this clonotype with many counts. This rearrangement joins TRBV29-1 to TRBJ2-7; 8 bases match TRBD1. The ends lost 5 bases at V and 6 bases at J; junction bases unmatched: 6. The CDR3 spans 12 residues. Germline lookup yields CDR1 SQVTM and CDR2 ANQGSEA. The CDR3 sequence is CSVRQGTREQYF. The CDR3 DNA reads TGCAGCGTTAGACAGGGGACGCGCGAGCAGTACTTC.

This chain joins TRBV5-1 and TRBJ2-7, with 9 bases aligning to TRBD1. The germline CDR1 and CDR2 sequences are SGHRS and YFSETQ. The CDR3 runs to 17 residues. The J segment lost 1 base and the V segment lost 4 bases, leaving 12 bases of the junction unmatched. This CDR3 is CASSPHIRDRVSYEQYF. The CDR3 nucleotides read TGCGCCAGCAGCCCGCACATCCGGGACAGGGTATCCTACGAGCAGTACTTC.

This clonotype was recorded a few times. CDR3 in DNA: TGCAGTGCTAGTGCGTGGAGGCTGCTTGGGGGAGACACTGAAGCTTTCTTT. Translation gives CSASAWRLLGGDTEAFF. The chain employs TRBV20-1 and TRBJ1-1; D might be TRBD1 (5 bases). Trimming cost V 3 bases and J 3 bases, with 23 bases left between them. This CDR3 spans 17 amino acids. Germline V CDR1 and CDR2: DFQATT, SNEGSKA (reference sequence).

V and J are TRBV9 and TRBJ2-7; D gene unclear. Germline CDR1 is SGDLS and CDR2 is YYNGEE. This CDR3 comprises 15 residues. V gave up 0 bases and J gave up 1 base, with 11 bases separating them. The CDR3 region has the DNA TGTGCCAGCAGCGTAGATCTCGGGCAGTCCTACGAGCAGTACTTC. It codes for CASSVDLGQSYEQYF.

This chain connects TRBV20-1 to TRBJ2-3; D gene ambiguous. Trimming stripped 3 bases from V and 4 bases from J, with 11 bases between. CDR3 length: 13 amino acids. Germline V lookup: CDR1 DFQATT, CDR2 SNEGSKA (reference sequence). CDR3 DNA sequence: TGCAGTGCTAGCCCGAGAATCGCAGATACGCAGTATTTT. It codes for CSASPRIADTQYF.

The chain couples TRBV12-3 or TRBV12-4 to TRBJ1-5; tentative D call: TRBD1 (6 bases). This CDR3 has 18 residues. V was cut by 0 bases and J by 5 bases, with 20 bases left in between. The CDR3 sequence: CASSLALGDITVHQPQHF. In DNA form, the CDR3 reads TGTGCCAGCAGTTTAGCCCTGGGGGACATAACCGTTCATCAGCCCCAGCATTTT.

The chain carries TRBV6-4 and TRBJ2-2; no firm D call. Trimming cost V 5 bases and J 6 bases, with 16 bases left between them. Germline lookup yields CDR1 MRHNA and CDR2 SNTAGT. CDR3 length: 15 residues. CDR3: CASSPDGAAPGELFF. The CDR3 DNA is TGTGCCAGCAGTCCAGACGGCGCGGCGCCCGGGGAGCTGTTTTTT.

The chain recombines TRBV28 with TRBJ1-2; 11 bases are a match to TRBD1. V shed 4 bases and J 5 bases; nucleotides not matched to a gene: 6. Germline loops: CDR1 MDHEN, CDR2 SYDVKM. The CDR3 runs to 15 residues. The CDR3 DNA sequence: TGTGCCAGCAGTTCCCCCGGACAGGGGGCTTATGGCTACACCTTC. This translates into CASSSPGQGAYGYTF.

The chain uses TRBV15 and TRBJ2-3; 9 positions match TRBD2. This CDR3 has 15 amino acids. Germline CDR1 LNHNV, CDR2 YYDKDF (reference sequence). The ends lost 1 base at V and 4 bases at J; junction bases unmatched: 3. In DNA form, the CDR3 reads TGTGCCACCAGCAGAGTAGCGGGGGTCTCAGATACGCAGTATTTT. Translation: CATSRVAGVSDTQYF.

The rearrangement joins TRBV12-3 or TRBV12-4 to TRBJ2-1; no firm D call. With 5 bases removed from V and 11 bases from J, the gap between germline ends came to 16 bases. CDR3 length: 13 amino acids. The CDR3: CASSLRSDTKQFF. CDR3 sequence (DNA): TGTGCCAGCAGTCTGCGGTCAGACACTAAGCAGTTCTTC.

The chain employs TRBV18 and TRBJ2-4, with D perhaps TRBD1 (6 bases). The CDR3 length is 14 residues. Trimming took 6 bases from V and 6 from J, leaving 15 bases between them. Germline CDR1 and CDR2: KGHSH and LQKENI. The CDR3 reads CASSPSRDINIQYF. CDR3 nucleotides: TGTGCCAGCTCCCCCAGTCGGGACATAAACATTCAGTACTTC.

In its sample, this clonotype was seen a few times. The chain recombines TRBV13 with TRBJ1-3; unclear D gene. The CDR3 covers 12 residues. V lost 10 bases and J 3 bases, leaving 10 bases between the germline ends. Germline loops: CDR1 PRHDT, CDR2 FYEKMQ (reference sequence). The CDR3 loop is CATNFGGNTIYF. In DNA form, the CDR3 reads TGTGCCACCAACTTCGGTGGAAACACCATATATTTT.

The V call is TRBV6-1, the J call TRBJ1-5; 12 nucleotides match TRBD1. Trimming at V came to 5 bases and at J to 7 bases, leaving 9 bases not matched to a gene. The germline V gene encodes CDR1 MNHNS and CDR2 SASEGT. The CDR3 has 16 amino acids. CDR3: CASSLGTGGLIQPQHF. The CDR3 nucleotides read TGTGCCAGCAGTCTTGGGACAGGGGGCTTGATACAGCCCCAGCATTTT.

This clonotype has ten or more counts. The chain links TRBV6-1 to TRBJ2-5; the D gene is possibly TRBD1 (6 bases). This CDR3 has 14 amino acids. Trimming shortened V by 10 bases and J by 1 base, and 16 bases separated the two germline ends. The V gene's germline CDR1 is MNHNS and CDR2 SASEGT. CDR3 sequence reads: CATRQAPSQETQYF. In DNA, the CDR3 is TGTGCCACCAGACAGGCTCCGTCCCAAGAGACCCAGTACTTC.

The chain recombines TRBV25-1 with TRBJ1-2; D perhaps matches TRBD1 (5 bases). The V end was cut by 6 bases, the J end by 5 bases, with 16 bases between. CDR1 and CDR2 from the germline V gene are MGHDK and SYGVNS. The CDR3 is 14 residues long. Here the CDR3 DNA reads TGTGCCAGCAGCGGAACAGGAAAGGGTTATGGCTACACCTTC. Translating it yields CASSGTGKGYGYTF.

This clonotype was counted between two and nine times. This sequence joins TRBV7-9 and TRBJ1-1; D unresolved. This CDR3 region has 14 residues. Germline loops: CDR1 SEHNR, CDR2 FQNEAQ (reference sequence). The V gene lost 8 bases and the J gene lost 0 bases, with 13 bases spanning the gap. The CDR3 protein is CASVGLGMNTEAFF. CDR3 in DNA: TGTGCCAGCGTGGGCTTGGGGATGAACACTGAAGCTTTCTTT. Looking up the rest from reference TRBV7-9 and TRBJ1-1 gives the full variable domain: DTGVSQNPRHKITKRGQNVTFRCDPISEHNRLYWYRQTLGQGPEFLTYFQNEAQLEKSRLLSDRFSAERPKGSFSTLEIQRTEQGDSAMYLCASVGLGMNTEAFFGQGTRLTVV.